One T cell receptor (beta chain) is described in this entry. Its target is unknown. The source of the sample is a study of CD8+ T cells in alopecia areata. Study conclusions and caveats: Normal-skin resident alphabeta T cells also appear among scalp sample sequences.

Reverse transcription of extracted RNA yielded cDNA, which provided the sequencing template. The assay was immunoSEQ multiplex PCR, and TCRdb's table has in-frame clones only and misses some. The sample holds 110,000 to 150,000 clones, approximately 56% seen once. The length of the CDR3 is 14 residues. After removal of 2 bases from V and 2 bases from J, the junction contained 1 base not matched to a gene. Germline CDR1 is SGHRS and CDR2 is YFSETQ. The sequence was obtained from a human donor in good health. The sequencing sample was made of CD8+ T cells sorted from blood. The chain couples TRBV5-1 to TRBJ2-3; 8 nucleotides align to TRBD1. This CDR3 is CASSFRGPTDTQYF. The CDR3 nucleotides read TGCGCCAGCAGCTTCAGGGGGCCCACAGATACGCAGTATTTT.